The rows below give T cell receptor beta chains drawn from one sample of a study of T-cell memory formation after mild COVID-19. Via MiXCR, TCRdb re-called the 5' RACE reads, giving one row per CDR3 protein. The data contain fewer than 450,000 distinct CDR3 sequences, roughly 21% of them singletons. The sample comprised PBMCs or a T cell subset sorted from them (not recorded which). The receptors come from an adult woman who had mild COVID-19 (a few samples of this study predate the infection). Cell type and time point are not known. Each CDR3 is given with its conserved first and last residue. The D gene is left open where the match is weak. A row's size may be missing; if present it is once, few, many or a size class.

clone_size	j_call	d_call	v_call	cdr3_aa	cdr3_nt
few	TRBJ2-3	NA	TRBV5-1	CASSLISLAPTDTQYF	TGCGCCAGCAGCTTGATTTCGCTAGCGCCGACAGATACGCAGTATTTT
few	TRBJ2-1	NA	TRBV12-3/TRBV12-4	CASSTAGLRASYNEQFF	TGTGCCAGCAGTACCGCGGGTTTGAGGGCCTCCTACAATGAGCAGTTCTTC
NA	TRBJ2-2	TRBD2	TRBV7-2	CASSQMAGGPGGELFF	TGTGCCAGCAGCCAGATGGCGGGAGGGCCCGGCGGGGAGCTGTTTTTT
NA	TRBJ2-2	NA	TRBV7-9	CASTEPETGVKRGTGELFF	TGTGCCAGCACCGAACCGGAGACAGGCGTCAAACGAGGGACCGGGGAGCTGTTTTTT
NA	TRBJ1-5	NA	TRBV18	CASSRQGPGRQPQHF	TGTGCCAGCTCTCGGCAGGGACCAGGCAGACAGCCCCAGCATTTT
NA	TRBJ2-1	NA	TRBV15	CATSPLGPPSGNEQFF	TGTGCCACCAGCCCCCTGGGACCACCCTCTGGCAATGAGCAGTTCTTC
few	TRBJ1-5	NA	TRBV12-3/TRBV12-4	CASSPSRGGLGSNQPQHF	TGTGCCAGCAGTCCCAGTAGGGGGGGCTTGGGGAGCAATCAGCCCCAGCATTTT
few	TRBJ2-1	TRBD2	TRBV7-3	CASSPLGGLAGANEQFF	TGTGCCAGCAGCCCCCTCGGTGGACTAGCGGGAGCCAATGAGCAGTTCTTC
few	TRBJ1-2	NA	TRBV12-3/TRBV12-4	CASSQTFLGYTF	TGTGCCAGCAGTCAAACGTTTTTGGGCTACACCTTC
NA	TRBJ2-5	TRBD2	TRBV7-2	CASSLTSDQETQYF	TGTGCCAGCAGCCTCACTAGCGACCAAGAGACCCAGTACTTC
NA	TRBJ1-4	NA	TRBV4-1	CASGLWEKLFF	TGCGCCAGCGGGCTATGGGAAAAACTGTTTTTT
few	TRBJ2-7	NA	TRBV5-1	CASSLGRTGEKSYEQYF	TGCGCCAGCAGCTTGGGTCGCACTGGGGAAAAATCGTACGAGCAGTACTTC
NA	TRBJ2-2	TRBD2	TRBV7-9	CASSPRSGDNTGELFF	TGTGCCAGCAGCCCGCGTAGCGGGGATAACACCGGGGAGCTGTTTTTT
NA	TRBJ2-5	TRBD2	TRBV7-7	CASSLGGGPGGETQYF	TGTGCTAGCAGCTTGGGGGGGGGTCCTGGTGGAGAGACCCAGTACTTC
NA	TRBJ1-2	NA	TRBV20-1	CSATKLPDSYGYTF	TGCAGTGCTACCAAACTACCCGACAGTTATGGCTACACCTTC
few	TRBJ2-3	NA	TRBV5-1	CASSLAGASTDTQYF	TGTGCCAGCAGCTTAGCCGGGGCCAGCACAGATACGCAGTATTTT
NA	TRBJ1-2	NA	TRBV12-3/TRBV12-4	CASSSPGHYGYTF	TGTGCCAGCAGTTCTCCGGGACACTATGGCTACACCTTC
few	TRBJ2-5	NA	TRBV5-1	CASSLDSRDQETQYF	TGCGCCAGCAGCTTGGATAGCAGGGACCAAGAGACCCAGTACTTC
NA	TRBJ2-1	NA	TRBV5-1	CASSLETGKTYNEQFF	TGCGCCAGCAGCTTGGAGACGGGGAAAACCTACAATGAGCAGTTCTTC
many	TRBJ2-5	NA	TRBV11-2	CASSFGGKETQYF	TGTGCCAGCAGCTTCGGTGGGAAAGAGACCCAGTACTTC
NA	TRBJ1-2	NA	TRBV29-1	CSARDYGYTF	TGCAGCGCACGGGACTATGGCTACACCTTC
NA	TRBJ1-2	NA	TRBV12-3/TRBV12-4	CASSSRGTDRNYGYTF	TGTGCCAGCAGTTCTCGTGGAACCGACAGAAACTATGGCTACACCTTC
NA	TRBJ2-3	NA	TRBV24-1	CATSDPGRDSDTQYF	TGTGCCACCAGTGATCCCGGCAGGGATTCAGATACGCAGTATTTT
few	TRBJ2-7	NA	TRBV7-9	CASSWDLGSYEQYF	TGTGCCAGCAGCTGGGACCTTGGCTCCTACGAGCAGTACTTC
few	TRBJ1-1	NA	TRBV5-1	CASSGSGTNTEAFF	TGCGCCAGCAGCGGATCCGGGACGAACACTGAAGCTTTCTTT
NA	TRBJ2-3	TRBD2	TRBV23-1	CASSQCATGTRAPSTFTDTQYF	TGCGCCAGCAGTCAATGCGCAACCGGGACTAGGGCTCCGAGCACCTTCACAGATACGCAGTATTTT
NA	TRBJ1-6	NA	TRBV20-1	CSARRGGEPNSPLHF	TGCAGTGCTAGACGGGGGGGGGAGCCTAATTCACCCCTCCACTTT
few	TRBJ2-7	NA	TRBV10-1	CARWDTLSSYEQYF	TGCGCCAGATGGGACACGCTAAGCTCCTACGAGCAGTACTTC
few	TRBJ2-1	NA	TRBV29-1	CSAERSGSSYNEQFF	TGCAGCGCCGAGCGGAGCGGTAGCTCCTACAATGAGCAGTTCTTC
NA	TRBJ2-5	NA	TRBV7-2	CASSFWAGETQYF	TGTGCCAGCAGCTTTTGGGCGGGAGAGACCCAGTACTTC
NA	TRBJ2-7	NA	TRBV29-1	CSVELAANYEQYF	TGCAGCGTTGAATTGGCAGCGAACTACGAGCAGTACTTC
NA	TRBJ1-1	NA	TRBV27	CASSLKRYTEAFF	TGTGCCAGCAGTTTGAAGAGGTACACTGAAGCTTTCTTT
NA	TRBJ2-7	TRBD1	TRBV5-1	CASSLTTGDIGYEQYF	TGCGCCAGCAGCCTCACCACAGGGGACATTGGCTACGAGCAGTACTTC
many	TRBJ2-1	TRBD1	TRBV29-1	CSLTRTGAYNEQFF	TGCAGCTTGACCCGGACAGGGGCCTACAATGAGCAGTTCTTC
NA	TRBJ1-5	TRBD1	TRBV4-1	CASRPGTAHSNQPQHF	TGCGCCAGCAGACCTGGGACAGCCCATAGCAATCAGCCCCAGCATTTT
NA	TRBJ2-2	NA	TRBV4-1	CASSQDTGKNTGELFF	TGCGCCAGCAGCCAAGATACAGGAAAGAACACCGGGGAGCTGTTTTTT
few	TRBJ2-7	NA	TRBV30	CAWRIFSSPYEQYF	TGTGCCTGGAGGATATTTAGTTCTCCCTACGAGCAGTACTTC
NA	TRBJ1-2	NA	TRBV20-1	CSASPQGFYGYTF	TGCAGTGCGAGTCCACAGGGATTCTATGGCTACACCTTC
few	TRBJ2-7	NA	TRBV5-1	CASSLGRVRGETSYEQYF	TGCGCCAGCAGCTTGGGGCGCGTCCGGGGAGAAACCTCCTACGAGCAGTACTTC
NA	TRBJ2-6	NA	TRBV30	CACDITGANVLTF	TGTGCCTGTGACATTACTGGGGCCAACGTCCTGACTTTC
few	TRBJ1-1	NA	TRBV5-1	CASSLPTGNTEAFF	TGCGCCAGCAGCTTACCCACAGGGAACACTGAAGCTTTCTTT
NA	TRBJ2-3	TRBD2	TRBV5-1	CASSLAGAYTDTQYF	TGCGCCAGCAGCTTAGCGGGAGCGTACACAGATACGCAGTATTTT
NA	TRBJ2-1	NA	TRBV5-1	CASQPLGYLSYNEQFF	TGCGCCAGTCAACCCCTAGGCTACCTCTCCTACAATGAGCAGTTCTTC
NA	TRBJ2-6	NA	TRBV24-1	CATSGRSAPSGANVLTF	TGTGCCACCAGTGGGCGCAGCGCACCCTCTGGGGCCAACGTCCTGACTTTC
many	TRBJ2-3	TRBD2	TRBV6-5	CASSPSLGKGGADTQYF	TGTGCCAGCAGTCCTAGTTTGGGGAAGGGAGGGGCAGATACGCAGTATTTT
NA	TRBJ2-2	TRBD2	TRBV5-1	CASSLVAGGTAGELFF	TGCGCCAGCAGCTTGGTGGCGGGGGGGACCGCCGGGGAGCTGTTTTTT
NA	TRBJ2-2	TRBD1	TRBV5-6	CASSSTRQGTGELFF	TGTGCCAGCAGCTCCACCCGACAGGGGACCGGGGAGCTGTTTTTT
NA	TRBJ2-7	TRBD1	TRBV13	CASSQIRGQGGYEQYF	TGTGCCAGCAGCCAGATCAGGGGGCAGGGCGGCTACGAGCAGTACTTC
NA	TRBJ2-2	NA	TRBV6-5	CASLSPGNTGELFF	TGTGCCAGCCTAAGCCCAGGAAACACCGGGGAGCTGTTTTTT
few	TRBJ2-7	TRBD1	TRBV5-5	CASSLDGTGPYEQYF	TGTGCCAGCAGCTTGGACGGGACAGGTCCCTACGAGCAGTACTTC
many	TRBJ1-2	NA	TRBV9	CASSATSSGGYTF	TGTGCCAGCAGCGCCACCTCTTCGGGCGGCTACACCTTC
NA	TRBJ2-5	NA	TRBV4-2	CASSQYFSAGAPVGQETQYF	TGTGCCAGCAGCCAATATTTTTCGGCGGGCGCGCCCGTGGGCCAAGAGACCCAGTACTTC